The 24 T cell receptor beta chains in this list originate from one sample, sequenced in a study of shared clonotypes between healthy human individuals. Some clones are missing from TCRdb's copy, which holds only in-frame ones; the method was immunoSEQ multiplex PCR. Of about 1.5 million clones in the sample, 95% to 99% were seen once. Sequencing was performed on naive CD4+ T cells sorted from blood. Described subset: CD45RA+ positively selected. The receptors shown here come from a man aged 25-45 years in good health.

This clone was detected once. The rearrangement joins TRBV4-1 to TRBJ2-4; tentatively, D is TRBD1 or TRBD2 (6 bases each). The V end lost 0 bases, the J end lost 2 bases, and 11 bases lay between the germline ends. Germline V gene data show CDR1 as MGHRA and CDR2 as YSYEKL. The CDR3 is made up of 16 amino acids. The CDR3 reads CASSQDGGGSKNIQYF. For the CDR3, the DNA is TGCGCCAGCAGCCAAGATGGAGGGGGGTCCAAAAACATTCAGTACTTC.

This chain uses TRBV27 with TRBJ1-2; a weak D match, TRBD1 (5 bases). The CDR3 is made up of 14 amino acids. Deletions cut 5 bases from V and 7 bases from J, with 17 bases between. Germline V gives CDR1 MNHEY, CDR2 SMNVEV (reference sequence). CDR3: CASSSGGGAGGYTF. In DNA, the CDR3 is TGTGCCAGCAGTAGCGGTGGAGGGGCAGGTGGCTACACCTTC.

This rearrangement joins TRBV27 to TRBJ2-1; weak D call: TRBD2 (6 bases). CDR1 and CDR2 from the germline V gene are MNHEY and SMNVEV (reference sequence). The CDR3 runs 16 residues. V gave up 1 base and J gave up 0 bases, with 10 bases separating them. Here the CDR3 reads CASSLLAANSYNEQFF. The CDR3 coding sequence is TGTGCCAGCAGTTTATTAGCGGCTAACTCCTACAATGAGCAGTTCTTC.

The V and J genes are TRBV11-3 and TRBJ2-3; TRBD2 matches at 11 bases. The CDR3 spans 18 residues. Trimming removed 1 base from V and 2 bases from J; junction bases left unmatched: 8. The germline V gene has CDR1 SGHNT and CDR2 YENEEA. CDR3 coding DNA: TGTGCCAGCAGCTTAGGAGCCCTAGCGGGAGGACTCACAGATACGCAGTATTTT. Encoded protein: CASSLGALAGGLTDTQYF.

The chain links TRBV7-2 to TRBJ2-7; D may be TRBD2 (5 bases). This CDR3 is built from 16 residues. The germline V gene encodes CDR1 SGHTA and CDR2 FQGNSA. Deletions cut 3 bases from V and 6 bases from J, with 21 bases between. The CDR3: CASSFLLSRMTTEQYF. The CDR3 nucleotides are TGTGCCAGCAGCTTTTTGCTTAGCAGAATGACTACCGAGCAGTACTTC.

The rearrangement joins TRBV5-1 to TRBJ2-7, with D possibly matching TRBD2 (6 bases). Looked up from germline, CDR1 is SGHRS and CDR2 is YFSETQ. The CDR3 spans 14 residues. The V end lost 5 bases, the J end lost 1 base, and 13 bases lay between the germline ends. CDR3 sequence reads: CASRPEGLSYEQYF. In DNA, the CDR3 is TGCGCCAGCAGGCCTGAGGGACTTTCCTACGAGCAGTACTTC.

The V gene is TRBV5-4, the J gene TRBJ2-7; TRBD2 matches at 11 bases. CDR3 size: 20 residues. V lost 2 bases, J lost 2 bases, and 18 bases stayed unmatched. Looked up from germline, CDR1 is SGHNT and CDR2 is YYREEE (reference sequence). The CDR3 DNA reads as TGTGCCAGCAGCTTTGCAGGGGGCGGGCTAGCGGGAGGTGTCCCCTACGAGCAGTACTTC. Its protein product is CASSFAGGGLAGGVPYEQYF.

The rearrangement uses TRBV6-1 and TRBJ2-7, with D perhaps given as TRBD1 or TRBD2 (5 bases each). The CDR3 extends over 11 amino acids. V gave up 4 bases and J gave up 7 bases, with 8 bases separating them. Germline V gene lookup returns CDR1 MNHNS and CDR2 SASEGT. For the CDR3, the DNA is TGTGCCAGCAGTGGATGGGGGGAGCAGTACTTC. Translated: CASSGWGEQYF.

The chain has TRBV29-1 and TRBJ2-3; 7 nucleotides agree with TRBD1. V shed 4 bases, J shed 4 bases, and the junction held 5 bases outside the gene matches. Germline V gene data show CDR1 as SQVTM and CDR2 as ANQGSEA. The CDR3 has 13 amino acids. CDR3 loop: CSVARDSADTQYF. CDR3 nucleotide sequence: TGCAGCGTTGCCAGGGACAGCGCAGATACGCAGTATTTT.

The CDR3, as DNA: TGTGCCAGCAGTGAAGGCCCCTGGACAGGGAAGGCAAACACTGAAGCTTTCTTT. Translating gives CASSEGPWTGKANTEAFF. This chain links TRBV6-1 with TRBJ1-1; 8 nucleotides line up with TRBD1. The CDR3 loop spans 18 amino acids. V gave up 1 base and J gave up 2 bases; unmatched junction bases: 12. CDR1 is MNHNS and CDR2 is SASEGT in the germline V gene.

This rearrangement joins TRBV12-5 to TRBJ2-1; no clear D. From germline, CDR1 is LGHNT and CDR2 FRNRAP. V was shortened by 2 bases and J by 0 bases, with 5 bases between the two germline ends. The CDR3 spans 14 residues. CDR3 region: CASGLSVSYNEQFF. The CDR3 DNA sequence: TGTGCTAGTGGTTTGAGTGTCTCCTACAATGAGCAGTTCTTC.

The chain is built from TRBV28 and TRBJ2-7, with D hard to call. The CDR3 length is 12 residues. The germline gives CDR1 MDHEN, CDR2 SYDVKM. Trimming removed 3 bases from V and 3 bases from J, with 6 bases in between. This chain's CDR3 is CASSFGYYEQYF. CDR3 DNA sequence: TGTGCCAGCAGTTTCGGGTACTACGAGCAGTACTTC.

The chain joins TRBV19 to TRBJ2-2, with D possibly TRBD1 on 6 matching bases. Per germline, CDR1 LNHDA and CDR2 SQIVND (reference sequence). The CDR3 has 14 amino acids. Trimming cost V 5 bases and J 6 bases, with 13 bases left between them. The CDR3 DNA reads TGTGCCAGTAGTCTTTACGGACAGTCCGGGGAGCTGTTTTTT. It is translated as CASSLYGQSGELFF.

The chain couples TRBV7-8 to TRBJ2-1; no definite D call. Germline CDR1 and CDR2: SGHVS and FQNEAQ. The CDR3 contains 13 residues. The ends were cut back, 5 bases at V and 5 bases at J, with 10 bases in the middle. The CDR3 DNA sequence: TGTGCCAGCAGCCTCCATCTCAACAATGAGCAGTTCTTC. This codes for CASSLHLNNEQFF.

The CDR3 spells CASSTPGGPSTGELFF. The DNA for the CDR3 is TGTGCCAGCAGTACCCCAGGGGGCCCCTCCACCGGGGAGCTGTTTTTT. The chain links TRBV28 to TRBJ2-2; 8 bases map to TRBD1. The CDR3 covers 16 residues. The J segment lost 4 bases and the V segment lost 5 bases, leaving 9 bases of the junction unmatched. Looked up from germline, CDR1 is MDHEN and CDR2 is SYDVKM.

CDR3: CASGLAGIDEQFF. DNA of the CDR3: TGTGCCAGCGGACTAGCGGGTATTGATGAGCAGTTCTTC. This rearrangement joins TRBV19 to TRBJ2-1, with TRBD2 matching 11 bases. Trimming took 9 bases from V and 8 from J; bases not matched to a gene: 6. The CDR3 totals 13 residues. From germline, CDR1 is LNHDA and CDR2 SQIVND (reference sequence).

This chain uses TRBV5-4 with TRBJ2-5; possible D gene TRBD2, 6 bases. The germline V and J ends were trimmed by 2 bases and 1 base, with 9 bases remaining between them. The CDR3 has 14 residues. Germline CDR1 and CDR2: SGHNT and YYREEE (reference sequence). In DNA, the CDR3 is TGTGCCAGCAGCTTAGCGGGTCCCCAAGAGACCCAGTACTTC. Residues: CASSLAGPQETQYF.

This chain connects TRBV28 to TRBJ2-3; TRBD2 agrees at 9 bases. The trim removed 2 bases at V and 4 bases at J, leaving 4 bases unmatched. The length of the CDR3 is 15 residues. Germline lookup yields CDR1 MDHEN and CDR2 SYDVKM. The CDR3 coding sequence is TGTGCCAGCAGTTTACGGGCGGGAGGGGCAGATACGCAGTATTTT. Amino acid sequence: CASSLRAGGADTQYF. The variable domain in full, with the rest retrieved from reference TRBV28 and TRBJ2-3, is DVKVTQSSRYLVKRTGEKVFLECVQDMDHENMFWYRQDPGLGLRLIYFSYDVKMKEKGDIPEGYSVSREKKERFSLILESASTNQTSMYLCASSLRAGGADTQYFGPGTRLTVL.

V gene TRBV7-2 combines with J gene TRBJ2-1, with TRBD1 matching 7 bases. After removal of 7 bases from V and 2 bases from J, the junction contained 8 bases not matched to a gene. The CDR3 loop spans 15 amino acids. Per the germline V gene, CDR1 is SGHTA and CDR2 is FQGNSA. The CDR3 region has the DNA TGTGCCAGCAATCTAGACAGGGCCGCCTACAATGAGCAGTTCTTC. Residues: CASNLDRAAYNEQFF.

The chain carries TRBV5-6 and TRBJ2-5; TRBD1 is a possible D gene (5 bases). Trimming shortened V by 0 bases and J by 4 bases, and 19 bases separated the two germline ends. This CDR3 spans 17 amino acids. Germline V gives CDR1 SGHDT, CDR2 YYEEEE. DNA for the CDR3: TGTGCCAGCAGCTTGGCCTGGAATAGCAGGGTCAGAGAGACCCAGTACTTC. Protein sequence: CASSLAWNSRVRETQYF.

This clone was counted once. The chain has TRBV5-8 and TRBJ2-3; D gene ambiguous. Germline CDR1 is SGHTS and CDR2 is YDEGEE. CDR3 length: 15 amino acids. The V gene lost 3 bases and the J gene lost 3 bases, with 14 bases spanning the gap. CDR3 region: CASSWRLRETDTQYF. The CDR3 nucleotides read TGTGCCAGCAGCTGGCGGCTTCGTGAAACAGATACGCAGTATTTT.

The CDR3 loop is CASSQVAGGSHNEQFF. CDR3 DNA: TGCGCCAGCAGCCAAGTGGCGGGAGGGTCCCACAATGAGCAGTTCTTC. The rearrangement uses TRBV4-3 and TRBJ2-1; 9 bases agree with TRBD2. The trim removed 1 base at V and 5 bases at J, leaving 6 bases unmatched. The CDR3 runs to 16 residues. Germline V gene lookup returns CDR1 LGHNA and CDR2 YSLEER.

The rearrangement joins TRBV28 to TRBJ1-1, with 11 bases matching TRBD1. Germline-derived CDR1 and CDR2 are MDHEN and SYDVKM. J gave up 0 bases and V 4 bases, and 7 bases lay outside the gene matches. The length of the CDR3 is 17 residues. The CDR3 nucleotides read TGTGCCAGCAGTTCTCACGGACAGGGGGCGGTGAACACTGAAGCTTTCTTT. Amino acid sequence: CASSSHGQGAVNTEAFF. The whole variable domain, filled in from reference TRBV28 and TRBJ1-1, reads DVKVTQSSRYLVKRTGEKVFLECVQDMDHENMFWYRQDPGLGLRLIYFSYDVKMKEKGDIPEGYSVSREKKERFSLILESASTNQTSMYLCASSSHGQGAVNTEAFFGQGTRLTVV.

This clone occurred once. At one boundary the junction diverges from the germline segment, which might be a read error. The chain couples TRBV15 to TRBJ2-1; D gene unclear. CDR3 length: 13 residues. Germline V lookup: CDR1 LNHNV, CDR2 YYDKDF (reference sequence). DNA for the CDR3: TGTGCCACCAGCGGAGAGGAGTTTTGGGAGCAGTTCTTC. Amino acid sequence: CATSGEEFWEQFF.